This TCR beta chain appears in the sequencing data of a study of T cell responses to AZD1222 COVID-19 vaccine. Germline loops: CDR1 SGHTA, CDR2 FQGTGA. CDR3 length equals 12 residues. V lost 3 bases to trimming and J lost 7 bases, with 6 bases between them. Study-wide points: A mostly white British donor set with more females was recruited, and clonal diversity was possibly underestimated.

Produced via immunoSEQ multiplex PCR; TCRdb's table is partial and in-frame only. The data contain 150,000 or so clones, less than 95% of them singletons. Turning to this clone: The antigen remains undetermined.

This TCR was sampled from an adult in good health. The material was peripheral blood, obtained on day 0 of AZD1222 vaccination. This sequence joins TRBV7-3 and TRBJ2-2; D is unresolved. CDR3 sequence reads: CASSFGVGELFF. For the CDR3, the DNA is TGTGCCAGCAGCTTTGGGGTCGGGGAGCTGTTTTTT.